This T cell receptor beta chain was identified in a study of blood T cell repertoires in COVID-19. This clone occurred once. The CDR3 is 12 amino acids. Germline V gives CDR1 SEHNR, CDR2 FQNEAQ (reference sequence). After removal of 7 bases from V and 4 bases from J, the junction contained 4 bases not matched to a gene. Produced via immunoSEQ multiplex PCR; TCRdb's table is partial and in-frame only. The table has approximately 150,000 clones, 87% seen once. The chain uses TRBV7-9 and TRBJ2-7; the match to TRBD1 covers 7 bases. This TCR was sampled from a human donor in a cohort sampled during active COVID-19. Sequenced input: peripheral blood. The CDR3 DNA sequence: TGTGCCAGCACCGAGGGGGCTTACGAGCAGTACTTC. Translated: CASTEGAYEQYF.